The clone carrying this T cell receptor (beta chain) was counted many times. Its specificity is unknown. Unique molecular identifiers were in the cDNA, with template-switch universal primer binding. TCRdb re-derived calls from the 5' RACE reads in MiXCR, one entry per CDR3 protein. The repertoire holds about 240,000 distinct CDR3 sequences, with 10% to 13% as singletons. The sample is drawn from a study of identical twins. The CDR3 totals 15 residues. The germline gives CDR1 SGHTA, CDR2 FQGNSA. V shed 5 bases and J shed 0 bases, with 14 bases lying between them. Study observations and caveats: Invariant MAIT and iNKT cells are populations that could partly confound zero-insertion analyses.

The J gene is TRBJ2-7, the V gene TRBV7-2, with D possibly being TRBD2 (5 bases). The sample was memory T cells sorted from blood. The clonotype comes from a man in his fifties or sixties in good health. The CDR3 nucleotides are TGTGCCAGCAGCCCCTATTCGGGGAGCTCCTACGAGCAGTACTTC. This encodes CASSPYSGSSYEQYF. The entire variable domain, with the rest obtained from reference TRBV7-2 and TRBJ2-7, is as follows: GAGVSQSPSNKVTEKGKDVELRCDPISGHTALYWYRQSLGQGLEFLIYFQGNSAPDKSGLPSDRFSAERTGGSVSTLTIQRTQQEDSAVYLCASSPYSGSSYEQYFGPGTRLTVT.